The 23 T cell receptor beta chains presented below share a single source sample, sequenced in a study of beta chain features in type 1 diabetes. Findings and caveats of the study: For Type 1 diabetes patients, all four CD4+ subsets carried TCRB CDR3s that were moderately but significantly shorter.

The whole isolated RNA underwent reverse transcription, so sequencing captured expressed TCRB transcripts. Assay: immunoSEQ multiplex PCR; the TCRdb copy retains only in-frame clones and omits some. This table has roughly 350,000 clones, around 9.6% appearing once. Their cognate antigens are unknown. Sample: central memory CD4+ T cells from blood. The receptors originated from a man younger than 45 with type 1 diabetes.

This clone was seen a handful of times. The rearrangement joins TRBV4-3 to TRBJ2-7; D unresolved. Trimming pared 0 bases from V and 4 bases from J, leaving 7 bases between. CDR3 size: 13 residues. Per germline, CDR1 LGHNA and CDR2 YSLEER. The CDR3 loop is CASSQDVRYEQYF. CDR3 DNA: TGCGCCAGCAGCCAAGACGTGCGATACGAGCAGTACTTC.

The chain links TRBV28 to TRBJ1-3; D not resolved. Trimming took 5 bases from V and 3 from J, leaving 11 bases between them. CDR1 and CDR2 from the germline V gene are MDHEN and SYDVKM. The CDR3 runs 14 residues. This chain's CDR3 is CASSPTSSGNTIYF. DNA of the CDR3: TGTGCCAGCAGTCCAACCTCCAGTGGAAACACCATATATTTT.

This sequence joins TRBV7-6 and TRBJ1-4; 7 bases are a match to TRBD1. After removal of 4 bases from V and 7 bases from J, the junction contained 9 bases not matched to a gene. The CDR3 length is 15 residues. Germline V gene lookup returns CDR1 SGHVS and CDR2 FNYEAQ. The CDR3 nucleotides are TGTGCCAGCAGCTCAACAGGGGAACGGAGTGAAAAACTGTTTTTT. Protein product: CASSSTGERSEKLFF. Full variable domain (remainder filled in from reference TRBV7-6 and TRBJ1-4): GAGVSQSPRYKVTKRGQDVALRCDPISGHVSLYWYRQALGQGPEFLTYFNYEAQQDKSGLPNDRFSAERPEGSISTLTIQRTEQRDSAMYRCASSSTGERSEKLFFGSGTQLSVL.

Here the CDR3 reads CASSRTDNNEQFF. The CDR3 nucleotides read TGTGCCAGCAGCCGGACAGATAACAATGAGCAGTTCTTC. The rearrangement joins TRBV6-5 to TRBJ2-1; TRBD1 might be the D (6 bases). Trimming left V 6 bases short and J 5 bases short, with 11 bases between. Germline CDR1 is MNHEY and CDR2 is SVGAGI. The CDR3 spans 13 residues.

This clone was observed a few times. This sequence joins TRBV6-5 and TRBJ2-4; 8 bases are a match to TRBD1. The CDR3 has 15 residues. Germline trimming cut 6 bases from V and 5 bases from J; bases unmatched to any gene: 9. Germline V gives CDR1 MNHEY, CDR2 SVGAGI. CDR3 nucleotides: TGTGCCAGCAGAATCCGCCCGACAGGGGAAAACATTCAGTACTTC. Translating it yields CASRIRPTGENIQYF.

This clone has a count of ten or more. This chain uses TRBV2 with TRBJ2-2; D call uncertain. CDR1 and CDR2 from the germline V gene are SNHLY and FYNNEI. The ends were cut back, 4 bases at V and 4 bases at J, with 10 bases in the middle. The CDR3 consists of 14 residues. The CDR3 region is CASSGRFSTGELFF. CDR3 bases: TGTGCCAGCAGTGGACGATTCAGCACCGGGGAGCTGTTTTTT.

The DNA for the CDR3 is TGTGCCAGTGCAACTAGTTTAGCCAAAAACATTCAGTACTTC. This codes for CASATSLAKNIQYF. The chain links TRBV19 to TRBJ2-4; possible D gene TRBD2, 5 bases. Germline V gene sequence: CDR1 LNHDA, CDR2 SQIVND (reference sequence). V was cut by 8 bases and J by 0 bases, with 11 bases left in between. This CDR3 is built from 14 residues.

This clone was counted a few times. The CDR3 protein is CASSLAPGVGYEQYF. The CDR3 nucleotides are TGTGCCAGCAGCTTGGCACCGGGGGTAGGCTACGAGCAGTACTTC. V is TRBV5-5 and J is TRBJ2-7; possibly TRBD2 for D (6 bases). This CDR3 region has 15 residues. Germline V gene data show CDR1 as SGHKS and CDR2 as YYEKEE (reference sequence). The V end lost 0 bases, the J end lost 3 bases, and 13 bases lay between the germline ends.

A single count supports this clone. A read error may account for a junction end that differs from germline. This rearrangement joins TRBV7-8 to TRBJ2-1; unclear D gene. This CDR3 comprises 13 residues. CDR1 is SGHVS, CDR2 FQNEAQ, per germline. As DNA, the CDR3 is TGTGCCAGCAACTTATCATCGGGCGATGAGCAGTTCTTC. This gives the protein CASNLSSGDEQFF.

This clone was observed a handful of times. The J gene is TRBJ2-1, the V gene TRBV6-6, with 11 positions matching TRBD1. This CDR3 is built from 15 residues. V gave up 6 bases and J gave up 9 bases; unmatched junction bases: 10. Germline-derived CDR1 and CDR2 are MNHNY and SVGAGI (reference sequence). The CDR3 bases are TGTGCCAGCAGCAAAGGACAGGGGGCATTGGGTGAGCAGTTCTTC. Protein: CASSKGQGALGEQFF.

This clone has more than one count but fewer than ten. The chain has TRBV7-9 and TRBJ2-1, with 8 positions matching TRBD2. The V gene's germline CDR1 is SEHNR and CDR2 FQNEAQ (reference sequence). This CDR3 contains 15 residues. The V segment lost 4 bases and the J segment 8 bases; nucleotides outside the gene matches: 10. CDR3 bases: TGTGCCAGCAGCTCCGGAAGCGGGAGAGGGGATGAGCAGTTCTTC. Protein sequence: CASSSGSGRGDEQFF.

This chain connects TRBV7-3 to TRBJ2-7; 7 bases are shared with TRBD2. The germline V gene encodes CDR1 SGHTA and CDR2 FQGTGA. V lost 5 bases, J lost 1 base, and 14 bases stayed unmatched. The CDR3 contains 17 residues. DNA for the CDR3: TGTGCCAGCAGCGAGACCGGGACTATCCTTTCTTCCTACGAGCAGTACTTC. Translation: CASSETGTILSSYEQYF.

This clone was counted only a few times. V is TRBV5-4 and J is TRBJ2-3; D unresolved. Between the trimmed V and J ends, which lost 1 base and 7 bases, there was a span of 13 bases. This CDR3 is 14 amino acids long. Per the germline V gene, CDR1 is SGHNT and CDR2 is YYREEE (reference sequence). The CDR3 sequence: CASSLIGSENTQYF. DNA of the CDR3: TGTGCCAGCAGCTTGATAGGTTCCGAGAATACGCAGTATTTT.

The rearrangement uses TRBV5-6 and TRBJ1-2, with D possibly TRBD1 on 6 matching bases. The CDR3 loop spans 13 amino acids. The germline gives CDR1 SGHDT, CDR2 YYEEEE. Trimming shortened V by 1 base and J by 8 bases, and 12 bases separated the two germline ends. The CDR3 nucleotides read TGTGCCAGCAGCTTGCCCGGGGGCGAAGGCTACACCTTC. It encodes CASSLPGGEGYTF.

This sequence joins TRBV14 and TRBJ1-2, with D perhaps matching TRBD1 (5 bases). Trimming left V 6 bases short and J 2 bases short, with 13 bases between. The CDR3 has 14 residues. Germline loops: CDR1 SGHDN, CDR2 FVKESK. The CDR3 sequence is CASSRLGENYGYTF. The CDR3 DNA follows: TGTGCCAGCAGTCGCTTAGGGGAAAACTATGGCTACACCTTC.

This clone has only a few counts. The chain uses TRBV7-2 and TRBJ1-5, with a tentative D call TRBD1 (5 bases). Germline lookup yields CDR1 SGHTA and CDR2 FQGNSA. The CDR3 loop spans 15 amino acids. Trimming cost V 4 bases and J 1 base, with 11 bases left between them. The CDR3, as DNA: TGTGCCAGCAGCTGGCAGGGTATGAGCAATCAGCCCCAGCATTTT. This gives the protein CASSWQGMSNQPQHF.

The chain employs TRBV27 and TRBJ2-5; 10 bases map to TRBD2. The DNA end favors TRBJ2-7, so the J call may be wrong. Per germline, CDR1 MNHEY and CDR2 SMNVEV (reference sequence). The CDR3 consists of 16 residues. The CDR3 nucleotides are TGTGCCAGCAGAAGTGATACTAGCGGGGTTTCCTACGAGCAGTACTTC. It encodes CASRSDTSGVSYEQYF.

The J gene is TRBJ2-2, the V gene TRBV28; D call uncertain. The CDR3 is made up of 12 amino acids. The ends were cut back, 3 bases at V and 6 bases at J, with 5 bases in the middle. Germline CDR1 is MDHEN and CDR2 is SYDVKM. CDR3 sequence: CASSLWSGELFF. CDR3 bases: TGTGCCAGCAGTTTGTGGTCCGGGGAGCTGTTTTTT.

The chain couples TRBV11-2 to TRBJ2-1; weak D call: TRBD2 (5 bases). This CDR3 is built from 14 residues. Trimming shortened V by 5 bases and J by 8 bases, and 16 bases separated the two germline ends. In germline, CDR1 is SGHAT, CDR2 FQNNGV. The CDR3 reads CASSPGLERDEQFF. CDR3 in DNA: TGTGCCAGCAGCCCAGGACTCGAAAGGGATGAGCAGTTCTTC.

This clone showed up just a few times. This chain joins TRBV7-3 and TRBJ1-1; 8 bases line up with TRBD1. Trimming took 2 bases from V and 7 from J; bases not matched to a gene: 3. Per the germline V gene, CDR1 is SGHTA and CDR2 is FQGTGA. There are 13 residues in the CDR3. The CDR3, as DNA: TGTGCCAGCAGCTTACAACAGGGGGGTGAAGCTTTCTTT. It is translated as CASSLQQGGEAFF.

The chain has TRBV7-2 and TRBJ2-3; possible D gene TRBD2, 6 bases. Germline CDR1 and CDR2: SGHTA and FQGNSA. This CDR3 is 15 amino acids long. V dropped 5 bases and J dropped 2 bases, with 14 bases sitting between them. CDR3 nucleotide sequence: TGTGCCAGCAGCGAGGGACTTGGGCCCACAGATACGCAGTATTTT. This encodes CASSEGLGPTDTQYF.

The rearrangement joins TRBV11-2 to TRBJ2-1; TRBD2 is a possible D gene (5 bases). This CDR3 is 14 amino acids long. The germline V gene encodes CDR1 SGHAT and CDR2 FQNNGV. V gave up 1 base and J gave up 1 base, with 5 bases separating them. CDR3 coding DNA: TGTGCCAGCAGCTTAGGAGGGTCCTACAATGAGCAGTTCTTC. Its translation is CASSLGGSYNEQFF.

The chain has TRBV7-6 and TRBJ2-5; D unclear. V lost 2 bases and J lost 4, with 8 bases in between. The CDR3 loop spans 13 amino acids. Germline CDR1 SGHVS, CDR2 FNYEAQ. CDR3 nucleotide sequence: TGTGCCAGCAGCTTATTTCACGGAGAGACCCAGTACTTC. Translation: CASSLFHGETQYF. Full variable domain (missing parts from reference TRBV7-6 and TRBJ2-5): GAGVSQSPRYKVTKRGQDVALRCDPISGHVSLYWYRQALGQGPEFLTYFNYEAQQDKSGLPNDRFSAERPEGSISTLTIQRTEQRDSAMYRCASSLFHGETQYFGPGTRLLVL.